This T cell receptor (beta chain) appears in the sequencing data of a study of blood T cell repertoires in COVID-19. The overall study: T cells, B-cell-depleted T cells, or PBMCs provided the cDNA or gDNA that served as material.

The study recruited people aged roughly 18 to 100 years across roughly 25 US areas. Measured with immunoSEQ multiplex PCR; TCRdb has only the in-frame clones, and not every one. The profile shows 230,000 or so clones, about 90% of them singletons. Material: PBMCs or T cells enriched from blood (not recorded which). The sequence was collected from a woman aged 50 to 65 with acute COVID-19.

The DNA for the CDR3 is TGTGCCAGCAGTTTTGGACAGGGCCACTACGAGCAGTACTTC. The encoded protein is CASSFGQGHYEQYF. This chain uses TRBV27 with TRBJ2-7; 8 bases are a match to TRBD1. CDR1 MNHEY and CDR2 SMNVEV come from the germline V gene (reference sequence). The CDR3 is made up of 14 amino acids. V lost 3 bases to trimming and J lost 3 bases; unmatched junction nucleotides: 4.